A selection of T cell receptor beta chains follows, all from one sample in a study of shared clonotypes between healthy human individuals. Data came from immunoSEQ multiplex PCR; TCRdb stores just in-frame clones and leaves some out. The repertoire holds hundreds of thousands of clones, with around four fifths as singletons. The sequenced sample was memory CD4+ T cells sorted from blood. The receptors shown here come from a woman under 40 in good health. Each CDR3 is given with its conserved first and last residue. The D gene is left open where the match is weak. Size is stated for part of the rows, as once, few or many counts, or as a class when the clone is expanded.

J gene | D gene | V gene | clone size | CDR3 protein | CDR3 DNA
TRBJ1-2 | NA | TRBV4-1 | NA | CASSQDLGTFYGYTF | TGCGCCAGCAGCCAAGATTTAGGGACTTTCTATGGCTACACCTTC
TRBJ2-1 | NA | TRBV9 | NA | CASSPRQEYNEQFF | TGTGCCAGCAGCCCCCGACAGGAGTACAATGAGCAGTTCTTC
TRBJ2-7 | NA | TRBV28 | few | CASSFYYYEQYF | TGTGCCAGCAGTTTCTACTACTACGAGCAGTACTTC
TRBJ1-1 | NA | TRBV6-1 | NA | CASSELGGTEAFF | TGTGCCAGCAGTGAATTGGGGGGCACTGAAGCTTTCTTT
TRBJ1-5 | NA | TRBV29-1 | few | CSAQGGVGQPQHF | TGCAGCGCCCAAGGGGGGGTAGGCCAGCCCCAGCATTTT
TRBJ2-1 | TRBD2 | TRBV29-1 | NA | CSVGGTSFNEQFF | TGCAGCGTTGGTGGGACTAGCTTCAATGAGCAGTTCTTC
TRBJ2-6 | NA | TRBV18 | once | CASSPHPPQGGGANVLTF | TGTGCCAGCTCACCACATCCCCCCCAGGGAGGTGGGGCCAACGTCCTGACTTTC
TRBJ1-1 | NA | TRBV6-1 | NA | CASSGTLNTEAFF | TGTGCCAGCAGTGGGACCTTGAACACTGAAGCTTTCTTT
TRBJ1-2 | TRBD1 | TRBV27 | NA | CASSTSQTGRSGGYTF | TGTGCCAGCAGTACATCCCAGACAGGGCGGTCGGGCGGCTACACCTTC
TRBJ2-7 | TRBD1 | TRBV30 | NA | CAWRGGSHYEQYF | TGTGCCTGGAGAGGGGGCTCCCACTACGAGCAGTACTTC
TRBJ2-2 | NA | TRBV2 | NA | CASTIRGGSGAGELFF | TGTGCCAGCACCATCAGGGGGGGTAGCGGCGCCGGGGAGCTGTTTTTT
TRBJ2-3 | TRBD1 | TRBV18 | NA | CASSSTGGVDTQYF | TGTGCCAGCTCATCAACAGGGGGCGTGGATACGCAGTATTTT
TRBJ2-7 | TRBD1 | TRBV10-3 | NA | CAVGPGQGKDEQYF | TGTGCCGTCGGTCCGGGACAGGGAAAGGACGAGCAGTACTTC
TRBJ2-1 | TRBD2 | TRBV5-1 | NA | CASSWTVTGTSGSHEQFF | TGCGCCAGCAGCTGGACGGTAACCGGGACTAGCGGGAGCCATGAGCAGTTCTTC
TRBJ2-1 | TRBD2 | TRBV25-1 | NA | CASRAASGSYEQFF | TGTGCCAGCAGGGCCGCTAGCGGGAGCTATGAGCAGTTCTTC
TRBJ2-2 | TRBD2 | TRBV2 | few | CASSIAGGPRRELFF | TGTGCCAGCAGTATAGCGGGAGGGCCCCGCCGGGAGCTGTTTTTT
TRBJ2-2 | NA | TRBV6-4 | few | CASSPRLVTNTGELFF | TGTGCCAGCAGCCCGAGACTCGTCACCAACACCGGGGAGCTGTTTTTT
TRBJ2-1 | TRBD2 | TRBV28 | once | CASSNSGRAGYEQFF | TGTGCCAGCAGTAATAGCGGGAGGGCCGGGTATGAGCAGTTCTTC
TRBJ1-3 | NA | TRBV11-2 | NA | CASSVIRPHFTIYF | TGTGCCAGCAGCGTAATCCGGCCCCACTTTACCATATATTTT
TRBJ2-1 | NA | TRBV5-6 | NA | CASSPKTRGNEQFF | TGTGCCAGCAGCCCGAAGACCCGAGGCAATGAGCAGTTCTTC
TRBJ1-5 | NA | TRBV28 | few | CASSGSGRAQHF | TGTGCCAGCAGTGGTTCAGGGAGGGCCCAGCATTTT
TRBJ2-1 | TRBD2 | TRBV30 | NA | CAWSKASGYNEQFF | TGTGCCTGGAGTAAGGCTAGCGGTTACAATGAGCAGTTCTTC
TRBJ2-7 | NA | TRBV19 | NA | CASSTAGSYEQYF | TGTGCCAGTAGTACCGCCGGCTCCTACGAGCAGTACTTC
TRBJ2-7 | TRBD1 | TRBV7-2 | NA | CASSFAGQGYYEQYF | TGTGCCAGCAGCTTTGCGGGACAGGGGTACTACGAGCAGTACTTC
TRBJ2-2 | TRBD1 | TRBV5-1 | NA | CASSPDRATTGELFF | TGCGCCAGCAGCCCGGACAGGGCCACCACCGGGGAGCTGTTTTTT
TRBJ2-5 | NA | TRBV18 | NA | CASSGAVEETQYF | TGTGCCAGCTCAGGAGCAGTAGAAGAGACCCAGTACTTC
TRBJ1-5 | NA | TRBV15 | once | CATAGRDNQPQHF | TGTGCCACGGCGGGACGGGACAATCAGCCCCAGCATTTT
TRBJ2-5 | NA | TRBV4-1 | many | CASSQEGQGETQYF | TGCGCCAGCAGCCAAGAGGGGCAGGGCGAGACCCAGTACTTC
TRBJ1-3 | NA | TRBV6-1 | many | CASSWTENGNTIYF | TGTGCCAGCAGTTGGACTGAAAACGGAAACACCATATATTTT
TRBJ2-1 | NA | TRBV7-2 | few | CASSLEGTISYNEQFF | TGTGCCAGCAGCTTAGAAGGGACCATCTCCTACAATGAGCAGTTCTTC
TRBJ1-1 | NA | TRBV7-8 | once | CASSLGGLFGRLNSEAFF | TGTGCCAGCAGCTTAGGGGGGTTGTTTGGGCGGTTGAACTCTGAAGCTTTCTTT
TRBJ2-6 | NA | TRBV6-1 | few | CASTRGPRGANVLTF | TGTGCCAGCACCAGGGGCCCTCGTGGGGCCAACGTCCTGACTTTC
TRBJ1-2 | TRBD1 | TRBV10-3 | once | CAISKQGGDYGYTF | TGTGCCATCAGTAAACAGGGGGGTGACTATGGCTACACCTTC
TRBJ2-2 | NA | TRBV2 | NA | CASIYRRNTGELFF | TGTGCCAGCATATATAGGCGGAACACCGGGGAGCTGTTTTTT
TRBJ2-2 | NA | TRBV7-9 | few | CASSLAVHTGELFF | TGTGCCAGCAGCTTAGCCGTACATACCGGGGAGCTGTTTTTT
TRBJ2-5 | NA | TRBV30 | NA | CAWSPGSGLAQETQYF | TGTGCCTGGAGTCCCGGGTCAGGGTTGGCCCAAGAGACCCAGTACTTC
TRBJ1-5 | NA | TRBV6-5 | NA | CASSYKAYSNQPQHF | TGTGCCAGCAGTTATAAGGCATATAGCAATCAGCCCCAGCATTTT
TRBJ2-7 | TRBD1 | TRBV5-6 | NA | CASSLTGGDYEQYF | TGTGCCAGCAGCTTGACAGGGGGCGACTACGAGCAGTACTTC
TRBJ1-3 | NA | TRBV4-1 | NA | CASSQDQGPGNTIYF | TGCGCCAGCAGCCAAGATCAAGGGCCTGGAAACACCATATATTTT
TRBJ1-2 | NA | TRBV20-1 | NA | CSAAVYGYTF | TGCAGTGCGGCAGTCTATGGCTACACCTTC
TRBJ2-7 | NA | TRBV6-5 | few | CASSLYYESEQYF | TGTGCCAGCAGTCTGTACTACGAGAGCGAGCAGTACTTC
TRBJ1-3 | NA | TRBV4-1 | NA | CASSQEVQGPAGNTIYF | TGCGCCAGCAGCCAAGAGGTGCAGGGGCCGGCTGGAAACACCATATATTTT
TRBJ2-2 | TRBD2 | TRBV6-1 | many | CASSEKLAGGGYTGELFF | TGTGCCAGCAGTGAAAAACTAGCGGGAGGTGGCTACACCGGGGAGCTGTTTTTT
TRBJ1-1 | NA | TRBV29-1 | NA | CSVRDNTEAFF | TGCAGCGTTCGGGATAACACTGAAGCTTTCTTT
TRBJ1-1 | NA | TRBV6-5 | NA | CASKTGRNTEAFF | TGTGCCAGCAAGACGGGGAGGAACACTGAAGCTTTCTTT